A selection of T cell receptor beta chains follows, all from one sample in a study of blood T cell repertoires in COVID-19. Here immunoSEQ multiplex PCR was the method, and the copy in TCRdb shows in-frame clones only, minus some. The sample records roughly 70,000 clones, roughly 90% being singletons. The specimen sequenced was peripheral blood. The receptors shown here come from a human donor in a cohort sampled during active COVID-19. Both conserved end residues are part of each CDR3. Each record gives: clone size, V gene, D gene, J gene, CDR3 length, CDR3 DNA, CDR3 protein. A D gene is named only where the DNA matches it firmly. Clone size is not always given. Where it is, it says once, few, many or a class for expanded clones.

>few|TRBV27|.|TRBJ1-6|13
TGTGCCAGCAGTTACGGGATAAATTCACCCCTCCACTTT
CASSYGINSPLHF
>.|TRBV5-1|.|TRBJ1-6|15
TGCGCCAGCAGCTTGGATGGGGGCGGAAATTCACCCCTCCACTTT
CASSLDGGGNSPLHF
>.|TRBV20-1|TRBD2|TRBJ2-2|17
TGCAGTGCTAGTGTAGCGGGGGGGAGACTTAACACCGGGGAGCTGTTTTTT
CSASVAGGRLNTGELFF
>.|TRBV5-6|TRBD1|TRBJ2-3|16
TGTGCCAGCAGCTGGGTGGACAGGTCGAGCCCAGATACGCAGTATTTT
CASSWVDRSSPDTQYF
>.|TRBV19|.|TRBJ2-2|12
TGTGCCGTCAGGACTATAACCGGGGAGCTGTTTTTT
CAVRTITGELFF
>.|TRBV15|TRBD1|TRBJ1-2|15
TGTGCCACCAGCAGAGGGAACGGCAGGGGGTACGGCTACACCTTC
CATSRGNGRGYGYTF
>.|TRBV29-1|TRBD1|TRBJ2-1|14
TGCAGCGCCTCCGGGACAGGGCCCTACAATGAGCAGTTCTTC
CSASGTGPYNEQFF
>.|TRBV10-3|TRBD2|TRBJ2-2|15
TGTGCCATCAAGAACCGGGGGGGAGAGACCGGGGAGCTGTTTTTT
CAIKNRGGETGELFF
>.|TRBV4-1|TRBD2|TRBJ2-3|19
TGCGCCAGCAGCCAAGATCTGGCTAGCGGGGGGAGTTACACAGATACGCAGTATTTT
CASSQDLASGGSYTDTQYF
>.|TRBV6-2/TRBV6-3|TRBD1|TRBJ1-5|17
TGTGCCAGCAGCCCCGGGACAGGGAAATATAGCAATCAGCCCCAGCATTTT
CASSPGTGKYSNQPQHF
>.|TRBV20-1|.|TRBJ1-4|11
TGCAGTGCTAGAACAGGGTATTCGCTGTTTTTT
CSARTGYSLFF
>.|TRBV20-1|TRBD1|TRBJ1-2|11
TGCAGTGCCTGGACAGGGGGTGGCTACACCTTC
CSAWTGGGYTF
>.|TRBV11-2|TRBD2|TRBJ2-1|16
TGTGCCAGCAGCTTATCGTCACCGGGGGGGCGGAATGAGCAGTTCTTC
CASSLSSPGGRNEQFF
>.|TRBV5-1|TRBD1|TRBJ1-1|14
TGCGCCAGCAGCCCAGGGACAGGGGGCCGGCAAGCTTTCTTT
CASSPGTGGRQAFF
>.|TRBV18|TRBD2|TRBJ2-3|15
TGTGCCAGCTCACCGCTAGCGGGGGGCACAGATACGCAGTATTTT
CASSPLAGGTDTQYF
>.|TRBV3-1/TRBV3-2|TRBD1|TRBJ2-1|16
TGTGCCAGCAGCCGGAATCCGGGACAGGGTTTCCATGAGCAGTTCTTC
CASSRNPGQGFHEQFF
>.|TRBV7-9|.|TRBJ2-5|11
TGTGCCAGCAGCTCGCAAGAGACCCAGTACTTC
CASSSQETQYF
>.|TRBV7-7|.|TRBJ2-5|13
TGTGCCAGCAGCTTACCAGGGGCAGAGACCCAGTACTTC
CASSLPGAETQYF
>.|TRBV27|.|TRBJ1-2|15
TGTGCCAGCAGAAACCCCTCCCCAGGATGGGAGGGCTACACCTTC
CASRNPSPGWEGYTF
>.|TRBV7-2|.|TRBJ1-5|13
TGTGCCAGCAGCCCCTCGGGGGAGCAGCCCCAGCATTTT
CASSPSGEQPQHF
>.|TRBV27|.|TRBJ1-5|14
TGTGCCAGCAGCTTCAGGGCTAGCAATCAGCCCCAGCATTTT
CASSFRASNQPQHF
>.|TRBV9|TRBD2|TRBJ2-1|15
TGTGCCAGCAGTGCCGGGACTAGCGGAAACAATGAGCAGTTCTTC
CASSAGTSGNNEQFF
>.|TRBV6-6|TRBD1|TRBJ2-1|16
TGTGCCAGCAGTTACACACGACAGGGAAATGACAATGAGCAGTTCTTC
CASSYTRQGNDNEQFF
>.|TRBV6-6|TRBD2|TRBJ2-1|12
TGTGCCAGCAGTCCTCTAGCGGGGGGGCAGTTCTTC
CASSPLAGGQFF
>.|TRBV6-5|.|TRBJ1-5|15
TGTGCCAGCAGTTACGACAGATATAGCAATCAGCCCCAGCATTTT
CASSYDRYSNQPQHF
>.|TRBV3-1/TRBV3-2|.|TRBJ2-5|16
TGTGCCAGCAGCCGACCGGGGGGCCCTACCCGGGAGACCCAGTACTTC
CASSRPGGPTRETQYF
>.|TRBV6-6|.|TRBJ1-2|12
TGTGCCAGCAGTCCCTCATCGACAGGCTACACCTTC
CASSPSSTGYTF
>.|TRBV12-3/TRBV12-4|TRBD1|TRBJ2-3|13
TGTGCCAGCAGTTTAGTCCGGGACAGGCTGCAGTATTTT
CASSLVRDRLQYF
>once|TRBV10-2|.|TRBJ1-5|14
TGCGCCAGCAGTGAAGGGGGGGGTTCCCAGCCCCAGCATTTT
CASSEGGGSQPQHF
>.|TRBV5-1|.|TRBJ1-1|17
TGCGCCAGCAGCTTGTGGGGGCCGGCATCCTTGAACACTGAAGCTTTCTTT
CASSLWGPASLNTEAFF
>.|TRBV7-6|TRBD1|TRBJ1-6|17
TGTGCCAGCAGCCCCGGGACAGGGATGAACCATAATTCACCCCTCCACTTT
CASSPGTGMNHNSPLHF
>.|TRBV5-1|TRBD1|TRBJ2-6|19
TGCGCCAGCAGCTCAGTTACGGGACAGGGGTTCTCTGGGGCCAACGTCCTGACTTTC
CASSSVTGQGFSGANVLTF
>.|TRBV3-1/TRBV3-2|TRBD1|TRBJ2-5|16
TGTGCCAGCAGCCCCACAGGGGGCGCGAGCAGCGAGACCCAGTACTTC
CASSPTGGASSETQYF
>.|TRBV7-6|TRBD1|TRBJ2-5|15
TGTGCCAGCAGCCCTACCGGGACAGAGCAAGAGACCCAGTACTTC
CASSPTGTEQETQYF
>.|TRBV29-1|TRBD1|TRBJ2-1|11
TGCAGCGTGGGAGGGACAGGGGCGCCGTTCTTC
CSVGGTGAPFF
>.|TRBV4-1|.|TRBJ2-5|16
TGCGCCAGCAGCCACGTTTTCCGGGACTGGGGAGAGACCCAGTACTTC
CASSHVFRDWGETQYF
>.|TRBV24-1|TRBD2|TRBJ2-5|17
TGTGCCACCAGTGATTGGACTAGCGGGGACCTCCAAGAGACCCAGTACTTC
CATSDWTSGDLQETQYF